A selection of T cell receptor beta chains follows, all from one sample in a study of regulatory T cells in long-lasting Graves disease. TCRdb re-called the multiplex PCR reads through MiXCR, storing one row per CDR3 protein. The profile covers about 620,000 distinct CDR3 sequences, with under 20% appearing a single time and around 18% taken by the ten largest. This same sample was also taken into another study, of T cells in Graves' hyperthyroidism and ophthalmopathy.

The sequencing used peripheral blood mononuclear cells (PBMCs), collected at new diagnosis, from a patient treated with antithyroid drugs. These receptors were collected from a woman aged 25 to 39 with Graves disease. The CDR3 runs from the conserved cysteine through the conserved F or W. A D gene is named only where the DNA matches it firmly. Size is omitted from some rows. Given values are once, few, many or a class for expanded clones.

CDR3 length	clone size	D gene	J gene	V gene	CDR3 protein	CDR3 DNA
14	-	TRBD1	TRBJ2-3	TRBV19	CASRKDRGTDTQYF	TGTGCCAGTAGGAAGGACAGGGGGACCGATACGCAGTATTTT
13	many	-	TRBJ1-6	TRBV2	CASKGEQSSPLHF	TGTGCCAGCAAGGGGGAACAGAGTTCACCCCTCCACTTT
15	-	-	TRBJ2-1	TRBV15	CATAGVASSYNEQFF	TGTGCCACCGCAGGTGTGGCTAGTAGCTACAATGAGCAGTTCTTC
16	-	TRBD1	TRBJ2-1	TRBV5-1	CASSSTPGQSYNEQFF	TGCGCCAGCAGCTCGACCCCGGGACAGTCCTACAATGAGCAGTTCTTC
13	many	TRBD1	TRBJ2-7	TRBV2	CASSLDRRYEQYF	TGTGCCAGCAGCCTGGACAGGAGATATGAGCAGTACTTC
12	many	TRBD1	TRBJ2-3	TRBV7-8	CASSPQGNTQYF	TGTGCCAGCAGCCCACAGGGGAATACGCAGTATTTT
15	-	TRBD1	TRBJ2-7	TRBV5-1	CASSLAGQGSCEQYF	TGCGCCAGCAGCTTGGCCGGACAGGGGTCCTGCGAGCAGTACTTC
18	few	TRBD1	TRBJ2-2	TRBV19	CASRLTGQARSNTGELFF	TGTGCCAGTAGACTCACAGGACAGGCGCGATCGAACACCGGGGAGCTGTTTTTT
13	many	-	TRBJ2-7	TRBV6-1	CASSARGVYEQYF	TGTGCCAGCAGTGCCCGAGGGGTGTACGAGCAGTACTTC
16	-	-	TRBJ1-4	TRBV7-9	CASSYGGGATNEKLFF	TGTGCCAGCAGCTACGGCGGAGGCGCAACTAATGAAAAACTGTTTTTT
13	many	TRBD1	TRBJ1-2	TRBV19	CASSEDRVYGYTF	TGTGCCAGTAGCGAGGACAGGGTTTATGGCTACACCTTC
14	-	TRBD1	TRBJ1-1	TRBV11-3	CASSLKQGDPEAFF	TGTGCCAGCAGCCTAAAACAGGGGGATCCTGAAGCTTTCTTT
12	-	-	TRBJ2-7	TRBV29-1	CSAQISGAEQYF	TGCAGCGCACAAATTTCCGGGGCCGAGCAGTACTTC
13	many	-	TRBJ2-1	TRBV20-1	CSVGGDSYNEQFF	TGCAGTGTAGGGGGAGATTCCTACAATGAGCAGTTCTTC
16	few	-	TRBJ2-1	TRBV9	CASSVEGRGDYNEQFF	TGTGCCAGCAGCGTAGAGGGGAGGGGGGACTACAATGAGCAGTTCTTC
13	few	-	TRBJ2-2	TRBV2	CASLAEYTGELFF	TGTGCCAGCTTAGCGGAGTACACCGGGGAGCTGTTTTTT
15	many	TRBD2	TRBJ2-3	TRBV20-1	CSASLFTSGTDTQYF	TGCAGTGCTAGTCTCTTCACTAGCGGCACAGATACGCAGTATTTT
15	-	TRBD2	TRBJ2-7	TRBV7-2	CASSTKGLAGYEQYF	TGTGCCAGCAGCACAAAGGGACTAGCGGGATACGAGCAGTACTTC
15	many	TRBD1	TRBJ2-7	TRBV27	CASSFGQGNSYEQYF	TGTGCCAGCAGTTTCGGACAGGGGAACTCCTACGAGCAGTACTTC
16	few	TRBD1	TRBJ1-3	TRBV20-1	CSVYRTGAPSGNTIYF	TGCAGTGTTTACCGAACAGGGGCCCCCTCTGGAAACACCATATATTTT
14	-	-	TRBJ2-7	TRBV28	CASSRAPSGYEQYF	TGTGCCAGCAGCAGAGCCCCCTCAGGCTACGAGCAGTACTTC
16	-	-	TRBJ2-7	TRBV19	CASSIQGTSYSYEQYF	TGTGCCAGTAGTATACAAGGGACCTCCTACTCCTACGAGCAGTACTTC
13	-	TRBD1	TRBJ1-2	TRBV30	CASVSTGNYGYTF	TGTGCCTCGGTTTCGACAGGGAACTATGGCTACACCTTC
15	-	-	TRBJ1-1	TRBV5-1	CASSLAWDKNTEAFF	TGCGCCAGCAGCTTGGCCTGGGACAAGAACACTGAAGCTTTCTTT
14	many	-	TRBJ2-7	TRBV5-1	CASSPVRETYEQYF	TGCGCCAGCAGTCCGGTCCGGGAAACCTACGAGCAGTACTTC
17	-	TRBD2	TRBJ2-3	TRBV14	CASSQLLAGVLTDTQYF	TGTGCCAGCAGCCAGCTACTAGCGGGAGTCCTCACAGATACGCAGTATTTT
11	-	TRBD2	TRBJ2-7	TRBV20-1	CSAGLAYEQYF	TGCAGTGCTGGACTAGCCTACGAGCAGTACTTC
16	-	-	TRBJ2-1	TRBV15	CATPIGKDRKYNEQFF	TGTGCCACCCCGATAGGGAAAGACAGGAAATACAATGAGCAGTTCTTC
14	many	TRBD1	TRBJ2-1	TRBV2	CASRGQGRWNEQFF	TGTGCCAGCAGAGGACAGGGGCGATGGAATGAGCAGTTCTTC
15	many	TRBD1	TRBJ1-3	TRBV2	CASSVDRSSGNTIYF	TGTGCCAGCAGTGTGGACAGGAGCTCTGGAAACACCATATATTTT
15	few	-	TRBJ2-5	TRBV7-9	CASSYTGTSGETQYF	TGTGCCAGCAGTTACACCGGGACAAGTGGCGAGACCCAGTACTTC
13	-	-	TRBJ1-3	TRBV27	CASGTYSGNTIYF	TGTGCCAGCGGAACCTACTCTGGAAACACCATATATTTT
14	many	-	TRBJ1-5	TRBV7-8	CASSAQLEYQPQHF	TGTGCCAGCAGCGCCCAATTAGAGTATCAGCCCCAGCATTTT
11	-	-	TRBJ2-1	TRBV7-2	CASSFLAEQFF	TGTGCCAGCAGCTTCTTAGCCGAGCAGTTCTTC
15	many	TRBD2	TRBJ2-1	TRBV2	CATQTSGRSYNEQFF	TGTGCCACCCAGACTAGCGGGCGCTCCTACAATGAGCAGTTCTTC
14	many	-	TRBJ1-3	TRBV28	CASSLPTTGNTIYF	TGTGCCAGCAGCCTGCCGACCACAGGAAACACCATATATTTT
15	many	-	TRBJ2-7	TRBV6-2/TRBV6-3	CASSYFSGSYYEQYF	TGTGCCAGCAGTTACTTTTCAGGGAGTTACTACGAGCAGTACTTC
15	-	-	TRBJ2-7	TRBV7-2	CASREKGGTTYEQYF	TGTGCCAGCAGGGAAAAAGGGGGAACGACCTACGAGCAGTACTTC
11	many	-	TRBJ2-3	TRBV7-2	CASSLKDTQYF	TGTGCCAGCAGTCTAAAGGATACGCAGTATTTT
14	-	-	TRBJ2-2	TRBV19	CASRPQGRAGELFF	TGTGCCAGCAGACCCCAGGGTAGGGCCGGGGAGCTGTTTTTT
16	few	TRBD2	TRBJ2-2	TRBV5-1	CASSLSGRRSTGELFF	TGCGCCAGCAGCTTAAGCGGGAGGCGTAGTACCGGGGAGCTGTTTTTT
13	many	-	TRBJ2-5	TRBV4-2	CASSQPELETQYF	TGTGCCAGCAGCCAACCCGAGCTAGAGACCCAGTACTTC
16	-	TRBD2	TRBJ2-7	TRBV20-1	CSARDQASGYSYEQYF	TGCAGTGCTAGAGATCAAGCTAGCGGGTACTCCTACGAGCAGTACTTC
15	once	-	TRBJ2-6	TRBV6-5	CASSYLPEGANVLTF	TGTGCCAGCAGTTACTTACCAGAAGGGGCCAACGTCCTGACTTTC
13	few	TRBD2	TRBJ2-7	TRBV28	CASSASGPYEQYF	TGTGCCAGTAGTGCTAGCGGGCCCTACGAGCAGTACTTC
15	-	-	TRBJ2-7	TRBV18	CASSPLGTRNYEQYF	TGTGCCAGCTCACCCCTAGGGACCAGAAATTACGAGCAGTACTTC
13	few	-	TRBJ1-2	TRBV12-3/TRBV12-4	CASSLGSGAGNTF	TGTGCCAGCAGTTTGGGTTCGGGGGCTGGAAACACCTTC
17	few	-	TRBJ2-7	TRBV19	CASSIPQDGMRGYEQYF	TGTGCCAGTAGTATCCCACAGGACGGTATGCGAGGCTACGAGCAGTACTTC
13	few	-	TRBJ1-1	TRBV30	CAWTRGALAEAFF	TGTGCCTGGACCAGAGGGGCTCTGGCTGAAGCTTTCTTT